The entry below describes one T cell receptor (beta chain). Its cognate antigen is unknown. Germline values: CDR1 KGHSH, CDR2 LQKENI. J was trimmed by 5 bases and V by 3 bases; bases with no gene match: 3. CDR3 length: 13 residues. These data are taken from a study of CD4 T cells in relation to SARS-CoV-2 and coronaviruses. For the study at large: Median patient age was approximately 38 years, spanning 21 to 72 years.

Naive or memory CD4+ cells were cultured 1:1 with T cell-depleted PBMCs plus CEF. The study, taken as a whole, reports: Compared with monoreactive clones, crossreactive clones showed significantly weaker SARS-CoV-2 expansion.

This table comes from immunoSEQ multiplex PCR, and its TCRdb copy is limited to in-frame clones, with some not included. This sample has some 44,000 clones; about four fifths occur once, and the top ten carry under 1.5%. The chain uses TRBV18 and TRBJ2-5; 7 bases agree with TRBD1. The source is an adult with COVID-19. The sequenced sample consisted of naive CD4+ T cells from PBMCs, cultured in vitro. As to subset: naive CD4+ T cells isolated by negative enrichment. Here the CDR3 reads CASSPGTEETQYF. CDR3 nucleotides: TGTGCCAGCTCACCCGGGACAGAGGAGACCCAGTACTTC.